The clone carrying this TCR beta chain is a singleton in its sample. This record comes from a study of blood T cell repertoires in COVID-19. Turning to the study itself: Whether acute or convalescent, the COVID-19 samples came from the United States, Italy and Spain.

Germline V gene lookup returns CDR1 MNHNY and CDR2 SVGAGI (reference sequence). The CDR3 covers 15 residues. Unmatched junction bases numbered 6, after V lost 6 bases and J lost 2 bases. TCRdb's copy holds only in-frame clones and misses some; the assay was immunoSEQ multiplex PCR. This sample has some 69,000 clones, with around four fifths found just once. Sequences were obtained from peripheral blood. The receptor comes from a woman aged 60-75 years with acute or convalescent COVID-19. The chain links TRBV6-6 to TRBJ1-5; 8 bases are shared with TRBD1. The CDR3 bases are TGTGCCAGCAGAGACAGGGGTTTAGGCAATCAGCCCCAGCATTTT. Protein sequence: CASRDRGLGNQPQHF.